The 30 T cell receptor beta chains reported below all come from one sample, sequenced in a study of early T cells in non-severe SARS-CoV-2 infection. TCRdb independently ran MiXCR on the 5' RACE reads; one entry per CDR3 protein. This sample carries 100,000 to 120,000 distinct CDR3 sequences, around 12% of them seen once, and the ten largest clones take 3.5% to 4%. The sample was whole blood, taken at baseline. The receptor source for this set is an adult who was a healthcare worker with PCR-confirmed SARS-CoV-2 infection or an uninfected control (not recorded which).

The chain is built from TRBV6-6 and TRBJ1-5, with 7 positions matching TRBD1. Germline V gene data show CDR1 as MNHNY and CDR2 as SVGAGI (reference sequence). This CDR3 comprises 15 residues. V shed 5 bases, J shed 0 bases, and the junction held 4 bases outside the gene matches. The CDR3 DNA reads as TGTGCCAGCAGTACCAGGGGGTATAGCAATCAGCCCCAGCATTTT. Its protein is CASSTRGYSNQPQHF.

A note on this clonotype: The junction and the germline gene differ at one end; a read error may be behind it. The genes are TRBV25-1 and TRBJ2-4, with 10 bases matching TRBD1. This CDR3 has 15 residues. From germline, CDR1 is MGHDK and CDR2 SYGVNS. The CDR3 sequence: CTSSDRGLAKNIQYF. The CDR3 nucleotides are TGTACCAGCAGTGACAGGGGGCTGGCCAAAAACATTCAGTACTTC. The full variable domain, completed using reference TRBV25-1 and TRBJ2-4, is EADIYQTPRYLVIGTGKKITLECSQTMGHDKMYWYQQDPGMELHLIHYSYGVNSTEKGDLSSESTVSRIRTEHFPLTLESARPSHTSQYLCTSSDRGLAKNIQYFGAGTRLSVL.

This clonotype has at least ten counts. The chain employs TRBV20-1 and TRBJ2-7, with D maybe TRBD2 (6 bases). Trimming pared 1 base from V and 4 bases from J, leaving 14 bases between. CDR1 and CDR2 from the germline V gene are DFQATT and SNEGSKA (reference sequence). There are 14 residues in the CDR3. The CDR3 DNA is TGCAGTGCTAGAGTCGGCGCCAGCGGGTACGAGCAGTACTTC. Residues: CSARVGASGYEQYF.

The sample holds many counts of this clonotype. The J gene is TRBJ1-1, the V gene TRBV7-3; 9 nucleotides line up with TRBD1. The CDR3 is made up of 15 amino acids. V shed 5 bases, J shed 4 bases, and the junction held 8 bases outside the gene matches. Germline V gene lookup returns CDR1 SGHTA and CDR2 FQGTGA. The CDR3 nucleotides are TGTGCCAGCAGCCCCCAGGACAGGGGAGCCACTGAAGCTTTCTTT. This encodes CASSPQDRGATEAFF.

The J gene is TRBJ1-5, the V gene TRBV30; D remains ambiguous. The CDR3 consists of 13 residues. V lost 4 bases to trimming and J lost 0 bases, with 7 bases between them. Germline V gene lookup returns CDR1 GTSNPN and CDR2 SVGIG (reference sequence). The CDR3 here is CAWNGVSNQPQHF. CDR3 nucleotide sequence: TGTGCCTGGAATGGGGTTAGCAATCAGCCCCAGCATTTT.

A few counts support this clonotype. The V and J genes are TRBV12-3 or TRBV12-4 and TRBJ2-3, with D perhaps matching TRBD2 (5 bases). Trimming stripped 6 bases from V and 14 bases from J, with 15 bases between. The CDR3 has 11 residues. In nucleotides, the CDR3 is TGTGCCAGCAGCCCCGAGGGCCCTCCGTATTTT. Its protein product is CASSPEGPPYF.

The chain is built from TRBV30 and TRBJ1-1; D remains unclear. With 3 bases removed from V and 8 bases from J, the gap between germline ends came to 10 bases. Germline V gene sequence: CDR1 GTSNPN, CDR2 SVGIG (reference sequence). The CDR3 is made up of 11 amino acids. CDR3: CAWRNQIEAFF. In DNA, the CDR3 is TGTGCCTGGAGAAACCAAATAGAAGCTTTCTTT.

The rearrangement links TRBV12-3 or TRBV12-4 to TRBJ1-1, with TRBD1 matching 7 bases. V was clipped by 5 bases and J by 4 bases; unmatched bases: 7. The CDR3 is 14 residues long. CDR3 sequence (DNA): TGTGCCAGCAGTCCCAGTACAGGGGTCACTGAAGCTTTCTTT. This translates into CASSPSTGVTEAFF.

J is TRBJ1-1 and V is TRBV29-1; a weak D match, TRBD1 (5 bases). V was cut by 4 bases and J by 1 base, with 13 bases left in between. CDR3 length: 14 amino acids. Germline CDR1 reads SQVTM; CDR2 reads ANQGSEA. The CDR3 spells CSVALKGQNTEAFF. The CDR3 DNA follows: TGCAGCGTTGCCCTAAAGGGGCAGAACACTGAAGCTTTCTTT.

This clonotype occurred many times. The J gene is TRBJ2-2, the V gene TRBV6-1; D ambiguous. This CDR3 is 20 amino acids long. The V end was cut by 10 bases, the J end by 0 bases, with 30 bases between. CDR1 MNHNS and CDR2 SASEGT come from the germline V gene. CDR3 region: CAIPGKTSRWVHANTGELFF. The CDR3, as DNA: TGTGCCATCCCAGGCAAGACAAGCCGGTGGGTTCACGCGAACACCGGGGAGCTGTTTTTT.

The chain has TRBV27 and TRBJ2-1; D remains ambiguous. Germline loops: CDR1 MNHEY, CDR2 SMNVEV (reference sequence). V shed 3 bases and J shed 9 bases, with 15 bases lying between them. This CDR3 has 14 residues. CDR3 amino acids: CASSLLGHYGEQFF. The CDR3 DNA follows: TGTGCCAGCAGTTTGTTAGGGCACTATGGTGAGCAGTTCTTC.

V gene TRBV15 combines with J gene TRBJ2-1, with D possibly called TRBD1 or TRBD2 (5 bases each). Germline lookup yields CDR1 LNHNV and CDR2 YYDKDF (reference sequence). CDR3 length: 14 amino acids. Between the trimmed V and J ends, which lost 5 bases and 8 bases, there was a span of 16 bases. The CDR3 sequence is CATSPGTRAYEQFF. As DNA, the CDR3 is TGTGCCACCAGCCCCGGGACCCGGGCCTATGAGCAGTTCTTC.

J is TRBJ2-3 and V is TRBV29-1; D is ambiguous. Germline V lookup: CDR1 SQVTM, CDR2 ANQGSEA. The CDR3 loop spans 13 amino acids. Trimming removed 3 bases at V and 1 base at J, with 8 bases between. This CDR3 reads CSVDLEGTDTQYF. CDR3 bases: TGCAGCGTTGATCTTGAGGGCACAGATACGCAGTATTTT.

The CDR3: CASSQWRVTGELFF. CDR3 nucleotide sequence: TGCGCCAGCAGTCAATGGCGGGTCACCGGGGAGCTGTTTTTT. The V and J genes are TRBV23-1 and TRBJ2-2; D might be TRBD2 (5 bases). TRBV23-1 is an open reading frame, and its role is uncertain. This CDR3 comprises 14 residues. Trimming removed 1 base from V and 4 bases from J, with 7 bases in between.

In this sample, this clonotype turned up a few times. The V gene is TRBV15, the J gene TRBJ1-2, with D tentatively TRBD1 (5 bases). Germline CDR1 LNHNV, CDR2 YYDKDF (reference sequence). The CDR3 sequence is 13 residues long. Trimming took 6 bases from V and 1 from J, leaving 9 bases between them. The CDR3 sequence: CATRRGVNYGYTF. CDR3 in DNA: TGTGCCACCAGACGAGGGGTTAACTATGGCTACACCTTC.

The CDR3 sequence is CSARFGGETQYF. DNA for the CDR3: TGCAGTGCTAGATTCGGGGGAGAGACCCAGTACTTC. V usage is TRBV20-1 and J usage is TRBJ2-5; a weak D match, TRBD2 (6 bases). This CDR3 comprises 12 residues. The V end was cut by 2 bases, the J end by 4 bases, with 8 bases between. Germline values: CDR1 DFQATT, CDR2 SNEGSKA (reference sequence).

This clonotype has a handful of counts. The CDR3 bases are TGCAGTGCTTTCCCACAGGGGGAGAAAGAGACCCAGTACTTC. This translates into CSAFPQGEKETQYF. This chain uses TRBV20-1 with TRBJ2-5; the match to TRBD1 covers 8 bases. Germline lookup yields CDR1 DFQATT and CDR2 SNEGSKA (reference sequence). The length of the CDR3 is 14 residues. J was trimmed by 3 bases and V by 5 bases; bases with no gene match: 8.

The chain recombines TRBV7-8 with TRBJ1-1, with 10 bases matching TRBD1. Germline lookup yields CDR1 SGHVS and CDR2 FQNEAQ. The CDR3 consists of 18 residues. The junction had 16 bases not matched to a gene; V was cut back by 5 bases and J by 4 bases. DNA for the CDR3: TGTGCCAGCAGCCCTAACGGTGGGTTGGGGACAGGGGCCACTGAAGCTTTCTTT. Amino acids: CASSPNGGLGTGATEAFF. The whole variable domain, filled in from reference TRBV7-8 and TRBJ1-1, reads GAGVSQSPRYKVAKRGQDVALRCDPISGHVSLFWYQQALGQGPEFLTYFQNEAQLDKSGLPSDRFFAERPEGSVSTLKIQRTQQEDSAVYLCASSPNGGLGTGATEAFFGQGTRLTVV.

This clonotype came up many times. CDR3 nucleotides: TGCAGTGCCCCAAAGTCAGGGGGCAATTCACCCCTCCACTTT. Translating gives CSAPKSGGNSPLHF. J is TRBJ1-6 and V is TRBV20-1, with TRBD1 identical over 8 bases. The V and J ends lost 6 bases and 7 bases, in that order; junction bases with no gene match: 8. From germline, CDR1 is DFQATT and CDR2 SNEGSKA (reference sequence). The CDR3 consists of 14 residues.

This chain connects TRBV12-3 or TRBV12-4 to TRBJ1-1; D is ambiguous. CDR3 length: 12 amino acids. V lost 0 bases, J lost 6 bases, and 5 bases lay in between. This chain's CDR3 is CASSLAVAEAFF. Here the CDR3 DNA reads TGTGCCAGCAGTTTAGCGGTGGCTGAAGCTTTCTTT.

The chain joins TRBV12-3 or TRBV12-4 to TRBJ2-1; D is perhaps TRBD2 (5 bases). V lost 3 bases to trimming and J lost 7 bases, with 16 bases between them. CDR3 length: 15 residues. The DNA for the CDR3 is TGTGCCAGCAGTTTTGGAGCGGAGCCTTGGAATGAGCAGTTCTTC. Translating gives CASSFGAEPWNEQFF.

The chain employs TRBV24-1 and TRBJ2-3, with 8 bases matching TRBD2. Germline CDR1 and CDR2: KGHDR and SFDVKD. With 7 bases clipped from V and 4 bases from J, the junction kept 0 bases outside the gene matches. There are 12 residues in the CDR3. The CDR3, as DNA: TGTGCCACCAGAGCGGGAGCAGATACGCAGTATTTT. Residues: CATRAGADTQYF.

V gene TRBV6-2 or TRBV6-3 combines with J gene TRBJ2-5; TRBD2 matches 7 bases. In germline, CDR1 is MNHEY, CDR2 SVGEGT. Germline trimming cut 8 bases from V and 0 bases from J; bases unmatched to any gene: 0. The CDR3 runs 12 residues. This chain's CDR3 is CASAGDQETQYF. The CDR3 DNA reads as TGTGCCAGCGCGGGGGACCAAGAGACCCAGTACTTC.

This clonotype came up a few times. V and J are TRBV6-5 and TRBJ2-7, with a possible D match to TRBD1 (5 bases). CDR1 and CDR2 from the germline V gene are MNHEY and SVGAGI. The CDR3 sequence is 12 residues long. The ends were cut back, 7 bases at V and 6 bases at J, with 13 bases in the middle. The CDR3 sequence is CASTSTVLEQYF. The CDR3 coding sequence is TGTGCCAGCACTTCGACAGTCCTCGAGCAGTACTTC.

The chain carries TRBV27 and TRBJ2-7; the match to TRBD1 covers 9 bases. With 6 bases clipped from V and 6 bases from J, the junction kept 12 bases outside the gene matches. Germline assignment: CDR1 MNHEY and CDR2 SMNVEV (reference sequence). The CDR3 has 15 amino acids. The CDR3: CASSLGGDRVSEQYF. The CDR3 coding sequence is TGTGCCAGCAGCTTAGGGGGGGACAGGGTGTCCGAGCAGTACTTC.

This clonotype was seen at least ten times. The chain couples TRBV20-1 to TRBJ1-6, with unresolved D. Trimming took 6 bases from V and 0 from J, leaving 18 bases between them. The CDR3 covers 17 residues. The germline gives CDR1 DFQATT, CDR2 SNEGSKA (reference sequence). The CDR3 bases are TGCAGTGCCCTCGGAAACGGAGGAAGCTCCTATAATTCACCCCTCCACTTT. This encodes CSALGNGGSSYNSPLHF.

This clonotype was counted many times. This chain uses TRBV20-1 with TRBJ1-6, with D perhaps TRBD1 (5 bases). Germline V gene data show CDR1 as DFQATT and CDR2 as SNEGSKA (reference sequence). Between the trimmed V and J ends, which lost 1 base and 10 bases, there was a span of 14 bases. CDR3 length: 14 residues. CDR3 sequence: CSARGVGQSSPLHF. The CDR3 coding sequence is TGCAGTGCTAGAGGGGTAGGACAATCGTCACCCCTCCACTTT.

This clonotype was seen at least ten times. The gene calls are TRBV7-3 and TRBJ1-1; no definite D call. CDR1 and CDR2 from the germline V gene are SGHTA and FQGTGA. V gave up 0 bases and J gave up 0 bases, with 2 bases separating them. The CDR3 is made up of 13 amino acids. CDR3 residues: CASSLTMNTEAFF. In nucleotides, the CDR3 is TGTGCCAGCAGCTTAACCATGAACACTGAAGCTTTCTTT.

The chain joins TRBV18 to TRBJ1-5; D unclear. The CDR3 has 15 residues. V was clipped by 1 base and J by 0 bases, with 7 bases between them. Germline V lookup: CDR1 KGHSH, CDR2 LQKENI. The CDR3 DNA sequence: TGTGCCAGCTCACCACTCGGGATTAGCAATCAGCCCCAGCATTTT. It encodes CASSPLGISNQPQHF. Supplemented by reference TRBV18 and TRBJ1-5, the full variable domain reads NAGVMQNPRHLVRRRGQEARLRCSPMKGHSHVYWYRQLPEEGLKFMVYLQKENIIDESGMPKERFSAEFPKEGPSILRIQQVVRGDSAAYFCASSPLGISNQPQHFGDGTRLSIL.

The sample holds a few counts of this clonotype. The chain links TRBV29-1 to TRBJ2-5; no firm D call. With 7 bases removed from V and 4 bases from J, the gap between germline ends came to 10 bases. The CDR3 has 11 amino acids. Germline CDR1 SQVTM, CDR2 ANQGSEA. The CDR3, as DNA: TGCAGCGATCGGGTCCGAGAGACCCAGTACTTC. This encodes CSDRVRETQYF.